What follows describes a single TCR beta chain. The antigen is undetermined. TCR beta libraries were made by quantitative 5'-RACE with molecular barcodes. TCRdb independently ran MiXCR on the 5' RACE reads; one entry per CDR3 protein. The sample yields roughly 230,000 distinct CDR3 sequences, roughly a tenth seen once. The CDR3 covers 13 residues. The V segment lost 5 bases and the J segment 9 bases; nucleotides outside the gene matches: 10. CDR1 is DFQATT and CDR2 is SNEGSKA in the germline V gene (reference sequence). This sample was included in a study of CD8 T cells in ankylosing spondylitis. Study-wide findings and caveats: CD8+ cells made up the disease-linked clones, which were relatively rare in peripheral blood.

Sequenced material: blood, either unsorted or a sorted T cell fraction (not recorded which). V and J are TRBV20-1 and TRBJ1-5; 7 nucleotides match TRBD1. The sequence was collected from a male donor with ankylosing spondylitis or in good health (not recorded which). The CDR3 region is CSAGQGTEGPQHF. The DNA for the CDR3 is TGCAGTGCTGGTCAAGGGACAGAAGGGCCCCAGCATTTT.